This T cell receptor (beta chain) was obtained from a study of human T cells and chemical hapten exposure. Sample time point: patch test 3, about 24 weeks after DPC sensitization. Treatment here: therapeutic diphenylcyclopropenone sensitization with weekly scalp DPC. This CDR3 spans 13 amino acids. J was trimmed by 4 bases and V by 3 bases; bases with no gene match: 5. From germline, CDR1 is SQVTM and CDR2 ANQGSEA. In this sample, this clonotype turned up a few times. Per the original data handling: There were a median of around 97,000 TCRs per sample, with a range from about 23,224 to 750,000. TCRdb fed the RACE reads into MiXCR, producing one record per CDR3 protein. TCRdb's processing, not the authors', yielded these V and J calls. Among more than 100,000 distinct CDR3 sequences, approximately 10% were seen once, and the ten largest hold around 2.2%.

This clonotype originated in a woman between 45 and 65 years old with alopecia areata. Some clones in this sample may be carry-over from other donors' samples. The rearrangement joins TRBV29-1 to TRBJ2-7, with 8 bases that match TRBD1. This specimen was whole blood, taken in connection with sensitization to the hapten diphenylcyclopropenone (DPC). As DNA, the CDR3 is TGCAGCGTTGAGGGACAGGTACCTTACGAGCAGTACTTC. Translating it yields CSVEGQVPYEQYF.